Below are 20 T cell receptor beta chains sequenced from a single sample in a study of cytomegalovirus exposure and HLA in healthy donors (dated by TCRdb to 2015 to 2018). The library was made by the immunoSEQ multiplex PCR assay. TCRdb limited this immuneACCESS table to in-frame rearrangements with V and J called. A share of clones is missing; checked studies link under half to unresolved V genes, and the rest is unexplained. This sample lists 120,000 to 150,000 clones; about 90% were detected once. About 2.8% of the sample is held by the ten biggest clonotypes. Sequencing input: PBMCs. Receptor source: a man aged 18 to 30 in good health and CMV-seronegative.

This chain joins TRBV27 and TRBJ2-1; no reliable D call. The V gene lost 1 base and the J gene lost 4 bases, with 11 bases spanning the gap. Germline loops: CDR1 MNHEY, CDR2 SMNVEV (reference sequence). CDR3 size: 15 residues. As DNA, the CDR3 is TGTGCCAGCAGTTTATACTACCCGATTTACAATGAGCAGTTCTTC. Its protein product is CASSLYYPIYNEQFF.

Notes on this clone: Other DNA sequences in this specimen translate into the identical CDR3. The chain has TRBV6-1 and TRBJ1-2, with 8 bases that match TRBD1. V was pared by 6 bases and J by 3 bases, with 3 bases of the junction left unmatched. The CDR3 runs to 13 residues. The germline V gene encodes CDR1 MNHNS and CDR2 SASEGT. The CDR3 DNA is TGTGCCAGCAGCGAACAGGGGGACTATGGCTACACCTTC. It codes for CASSEQGDYGYTF.

V gene TRBV20-1 combines with J gene TRBJ2-1; maybe TRBD2 (6 bases). V was clipped by 3 bases and J by 10 bases, with 10 bases between them. The CDR3 is 11 residues long. Germline CDR1 and CDR2: DFQATT and SNEGSKA (reference sequence). The CDR3 region has the DNA TGCAGTGCTAGGCGCGGGGAAGAGCAGTTCTTC. It encodes CSARRGEEQFF.

In DNA form, the CDR3 reads TGTGCCAGCAGCGTAGAGGCCGGACAGGGCTACAATGAGCAGTTCTTC. It encodes CASSVEAGQGYNEQFF. V usage is TRBV9 and J usage is TRBJ2-1; 8 bases match TRBD1. The CDR3 runs to 16 residues. V shed 0 bases, J shed 3 bases, and the junction held 5 bases outside the gene matches. Germline V gene sequence: CDR1 SGDLS, CDR2 YYNGEE.

The rearrangement links TRBV7-8 to TRBJ2-5; TRBD2 agrees at 10 bases. The CDR3 length is 16 residues. V shed 3 bases and J 4 bases; nucleotides not matched to a gene: 8. Germline values: CDR1 SGHVS, CDR2 FQNEAQ. The CDR3 here is CASSFKSGGGRETQYF. CDR3 sequence (DNA): TGTGCCAGCAGCTTTAAAAGCGGGGGGGGCCGAGAGACCCAGTACTTC.

This clone occurred once. The V call is TRBV10-3, the J call TRBJ2-7; 10 bases agree with TRBD2. The J segment lost 5 bases and the V segment lost 0 bases, leaving 13 bases of the junction unmatched. The germline V gene encodes CDR1 ENHRY and CDR2 SYGVKD. The CDR3 is 18 residues long. CDR3 amino acids: CAISESSGKREGAHEQYF. In nucleotides, the CDR3 is TGTGCCATCAGTGAGTCGTCTGGGAAGCGGGAGGGTGCCCACGAGCAGTACTTC.

This chain connects TRBV14 to TRBJ1-4; D is uncertain. V was pared by 1 base and J by 7 bases, with 16 bases between. Germline CDR1 SGHDN, CDR2 FVKESK. This CDR3 region has 16 residues. The CDR3 here is CASSQGTGARSEKLFF. The DNA for the CDR3 is TGTGCCAGCAGCCAAGGTACGGGAGCCCGGAGTGAAAAACTGTTTTTT.

The chain links TRBV13 to TRBJ2-5; TRBD2 might be the D (7 bases). V was clipped by 6 bases and J by 9 bases, with 23 bases between them. This CDR3 region has 15 residues. Germline V gene data show CDR1 as PRHDT and CDR2 as FYEKMQ (reference sequence). The CDR3 is CASSIGGGPRAAQYF. DNA for the CDR3: TGTGCCAGCAGTATAGGGGGGGGTCCCAGGGCGGCCCAGTACTTC.

The genes are TRBV19 and TRBJ1-5, with D possibly TRBD1 on 5 matching bases. Germline CDR1 is LNHDA and CDR2 is SQIVND (reference sequence). The CDR3 runs to 16 residues. Trimming took 3 bases from V and 7 from J, leaving 19 bases between them. In nucleotides, the CDR3 is TGTGCCAGTAGTATGGAAGGGGTCGAGCTGGGGCAGCCCCAGCATTTT. Translated, it gives CASSMEGVELGQPQHF.

The chain uses TRBV11-3 and TRBJ2-7; 10 nucleotides line up with TRBD2. Per the germline V gene, CDR1 is SGHNT and CDR2 is YENEEA. The CDR3 runs 17 residues. Unmatched junction bases numbered 10, after V lost 2 bases and J lost 3 bases. The CDR3 loop reads CASSLLCGLAGVYEQYF. CDR3 coding DNA: TGTGCCAGCAGCTTATTATGTGGGCTAGCGGGGGTCTACGAGCAGTACTTC.

This sequence joins TRBV27 and TRBJ2-5, with 7 bases that match TRBD1. Per germline, CDR1 MNHEY and CDR2 SMNVEV (reference sequence). The CDR3 runs to 14 residues. The ends lost 3 bases at V and 0 bases at J; junction bases unmatched: 1. CDR3 nucleotide sequence: TGTGCCAGCAGTTTGACAGGGAACCAAGAGACCCAGTACTTC. Protein sequence: CASSLTGNQETQYF.

The chain uses TRBV6-1 and TRBJ1-2; D perhaps matches TRBD1 (6 bases). CDR3 size: 15 residues. CDR1 MNHNS and CDR2 SASEGT come from the germline V gene. Trimming shortened V by 7 bases and J by 4 bases, and 19 bases separated the two germline ends. CDR3 loop: CASTHGQGFRYGYTF. The CDR3 DNA reads as TGTGCCAGCACCCACGGCCAGGGGTTCCGCTATGGCTACACCTTC.

The chain combines TRBV5-1 with TRBJ2-3; 10 nucleotides align to TRBD2. Looked up from germline, CDR1 is SGHRS and CDR2 is YFSETQ. J was trimmed by 1 base and V by 2 bases; bases with no gene match: 4. CDR3 length: 16 amino acids. The CDR3 bases are TGCGCCAGCAGCTTCGACGGGACTAGCGGCACAGATACGCAGTATTTT. It translates to CASSFDGTSGTDTQYF.

This chain uses TRBV15 with TRBJ1-1; 7 nucleotides line up with TRBD1. Germline V gene data show CDR1 as LNHNV and CDR2 as YYDKDF (reference sequence). The junction had 4 bases not matched to a gene; V was cut back by 9 bases and J by 0 bases. The CDR3 totals 13 residues. The DNA for the CDR3 is TGTGCCACAAGACAGGGAGTGAACACTGAAGCTTTCTTT. This translates into CATRQGVNTEAFF.

The chain employs TRBV19 and TRBJ1-4; D is ambiguous. The ends were cut back, 6 bases at V and 2 bases at J, with 10 bases in the middle. Germline lookup yields CDR1 LNHDA and CDR2 SQIVND (reference sequence). The CDR3 sequence is 14 residues long. This CDR3 reads CASSNHETNEKLFF. The CDR3 DNA reads TGTGCCAGTAGCAATCACGAGACTAATGAAAAACTGTTTTTT.

A single count supports this clone. The chain uses TRBV5-1 and TRBJ2-7; 10 nucleotides agree with TRBD1. Germline V lookup: CDR1 SGHRS, CDR2 YFSETQ. The V and J ends lost 4 bases and 6 bases, in that order; junction bases with no gene match: 13. This CDR3 is built from 16 residues. This CDR3 reads CASSTKPGQGYSEQYF. DNA of the CDR3: TGCGCCAGCAGCACAAAACCGGGACAGGGGTATTCCGAGCAGTACTTC.

The V call is TRBV7-9, the J call TRBJ2-3; 9 nucleotides line up with TRBD2. The CDR3 spans 16 residues. Trimming removed 0 bases from V and 2 bases from J; junction bases left unmatched: 3. Germline loops: CDR1 SEHNR, CDR2 FQNEAQ (reference sequence). Here the CDR3 DNA reads TGTGCCAGCAGCTTAGCACTAGCGGGTTTCACAGATACGCAGTATTTT. As protein: CASSLALAGFTDTQYF.

For this clone: The identical CDR3 is also encoded by other nucleotide sequences in the sample. The chain joins TRBV6-5 to TRBJ2-3, with a possible D match to TRBD2 (6 bases). Germline V gene lookup returns CDR1 MNHEY and CDR2 SVGAGI. Trimming took off 4 bases at V and 3 bases at J, with 17 bases between the two ends. This CDR3 contains 16 residues. CDR3 DNA: TGTGCCAGCAGTTTAGGAGCGGGCGGCGGGACAGATACGCAGTATTTT. Its translation: CASSLGAGGGTDTQYF.

The chain has TRBV19 and TRBJ1-1; TRBD1 agrees at 9 bases. There are 14 residues in the CDR3. V trimming: 5 bases; J trimming: 6 bases; junction bases outside the gene matches: 7. Germline CDR1 is LNHDA and CDR2 is SQIVND (reference sequence). CDR3 in amino acids: CASSQTGGFAEAFF. The CDR3 region has the DNA TGTGCCAGTAGTCAAACAGGGGGCTTCGCTGAAGCTTTCTTT.

V is TRBV5-5 and J is TRBJ2-7, with 8 bases fitting TRBD1. This CDR3 spans 13 amino acids. CDR1 is SGHKS, CDR2 YYEKEE, per germline (reference sequence). With V trimmed by 2 bases and J by 3 bases, 1 base remained unmatched. The CDR3 loop is CASSLQGGYEQYF. The CDR3 coding sequence is TGTGCCAGCAGCTTACAGGGGGGCTACGAGCAGTACTTC.